This entry is about one TCR beta chain. Its antigen is as yet unknown. These data come from a study of T cell responses to AZD1222 COVID-19 vaccine. Notes on the study in general: The study identified only a handful of AZD1222 recipients as seropositive at baseline. Donors in the cohort were predominantly white British and more often female, and clonal diversity was possibly underestimated. CD4 TCRs associated with vaccination spanned spike, dominating at 160-218 and 743-854.

Using immunoSEQ multiplex PCR, the repertoire was profiled, and TCRdb retains in-frame clones only, with some absent. The table records roughly 99,000 clones, roughly 90% of them present only once. V lost 3 bases to trimming and J lost 5 bases, with 16 bases between them. This CDR3 region has 15 residues. Germline lookup yields CDR1 KGHSH and CDR2 LQKENI. The chain carries TRBV18 and TRBJ2-5; tentative D call: TRBD2 (6 bases). The clonotype originates from an adult in good health. The material sequenced was peripheral blood, taken on day 0 of AZD1222 vaccination. The CDR3 sequence: CASSPPRGKLETQYF. CDR3 DNA: TGTGCCAGCTCACCTCCTCGGGGGAAGTTGGAGACCCAGTACTTC. The full variable domain, with the rest looked up from reference TRBV18 and TRBJ2-5, is NAGVMQNPRHLVRRRGQEARLRCSPMKGHSHVYWYRQLPEEGLKFMVYLQKENIIDESGMPKERFSAEFPKEGPSILRIQQVVRGDSAAYFCASSPPRGKLETQYFGPGTRLLVL.